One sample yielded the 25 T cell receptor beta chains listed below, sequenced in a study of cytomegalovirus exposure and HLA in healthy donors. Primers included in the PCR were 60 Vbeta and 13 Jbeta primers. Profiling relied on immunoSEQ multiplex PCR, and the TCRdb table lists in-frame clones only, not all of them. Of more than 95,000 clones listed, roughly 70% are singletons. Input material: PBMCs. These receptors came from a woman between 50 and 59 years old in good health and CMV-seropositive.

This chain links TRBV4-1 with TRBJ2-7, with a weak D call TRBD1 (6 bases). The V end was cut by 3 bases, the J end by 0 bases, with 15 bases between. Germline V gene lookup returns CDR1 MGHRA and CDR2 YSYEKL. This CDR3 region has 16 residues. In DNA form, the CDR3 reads TGCGCCAGCAGCCATGCGGACAGTTTTCCCTCCTACGAGCAGTACTTC. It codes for CASSHADSFPSYEQYF.

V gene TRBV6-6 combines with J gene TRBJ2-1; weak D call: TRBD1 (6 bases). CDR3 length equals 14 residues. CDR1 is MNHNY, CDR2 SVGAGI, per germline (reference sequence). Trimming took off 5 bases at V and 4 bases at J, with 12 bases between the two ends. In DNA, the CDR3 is TGTGCCAGCAGTGCCCAAACAGGGTACAATGAGCAGTTCTTC. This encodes CASSAQTGYNEQFF.

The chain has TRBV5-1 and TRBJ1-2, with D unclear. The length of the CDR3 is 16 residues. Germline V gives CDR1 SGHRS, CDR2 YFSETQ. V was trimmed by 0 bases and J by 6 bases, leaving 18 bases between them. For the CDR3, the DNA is TGCGCCAGCAGCTTGGTCCTGGGTTTAATTGGAGATGGCTACACCTTC. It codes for CASSLVLGLIGDGYTF.

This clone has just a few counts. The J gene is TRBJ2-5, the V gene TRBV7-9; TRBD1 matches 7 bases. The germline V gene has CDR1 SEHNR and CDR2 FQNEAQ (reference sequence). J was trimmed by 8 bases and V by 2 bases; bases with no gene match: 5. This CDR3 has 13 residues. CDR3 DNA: TGTGCCAGCAGCTTAAGGGACAGTGTTACCCAGTACTTC. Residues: CASSLRDSVTQYF.

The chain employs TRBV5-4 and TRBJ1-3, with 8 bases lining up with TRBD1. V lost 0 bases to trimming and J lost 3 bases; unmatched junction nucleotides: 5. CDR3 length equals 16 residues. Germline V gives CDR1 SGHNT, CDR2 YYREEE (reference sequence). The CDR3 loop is CASSLDGTGGGNTIYF. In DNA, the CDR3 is TGTGCCAGCAGCTTGGATGGCACAGGGGGTGGAAACACCATATATTTT.

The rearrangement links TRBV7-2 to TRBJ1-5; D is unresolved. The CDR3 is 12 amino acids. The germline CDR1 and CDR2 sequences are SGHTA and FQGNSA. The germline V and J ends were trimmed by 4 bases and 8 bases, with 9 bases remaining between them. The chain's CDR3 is CASSSGLKPQHF. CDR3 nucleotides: TGTGCCAGCAGCTCTGGACTCAAGCCCCAGCATTTT.

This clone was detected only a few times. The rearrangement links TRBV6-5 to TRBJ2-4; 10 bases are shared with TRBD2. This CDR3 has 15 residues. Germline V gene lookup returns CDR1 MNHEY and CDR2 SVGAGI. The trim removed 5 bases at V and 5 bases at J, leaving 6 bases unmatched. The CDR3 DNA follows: TGTGCCAGCAGTCCAGCGGGAGGGCCGCAAAACATTCAGTACTTC. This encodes CASSPAGGPQNIQYF.

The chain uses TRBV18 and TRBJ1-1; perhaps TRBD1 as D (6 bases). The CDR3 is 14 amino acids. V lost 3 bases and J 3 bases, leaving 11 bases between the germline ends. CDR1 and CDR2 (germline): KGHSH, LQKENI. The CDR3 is CASSPRGLDTEAFF. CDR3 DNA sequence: TGTGCCAGCTCACCCAGGGGCTTGGACACTGAAGCTTTCTTT.

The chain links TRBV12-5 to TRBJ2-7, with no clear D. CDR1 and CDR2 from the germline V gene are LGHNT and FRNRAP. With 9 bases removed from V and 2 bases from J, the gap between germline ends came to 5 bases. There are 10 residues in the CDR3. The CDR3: CASFTYEQYF. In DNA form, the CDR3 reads TGTGCTAGCTTTACCTACGAGCAGTACTTC. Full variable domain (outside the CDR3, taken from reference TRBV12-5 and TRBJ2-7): DARVTQTPRHKVTEMGQEVTMRCQPILGHNTVFWYRQTMMQGLELLAYFRNRAPLDDSGMPKDRFSAEMPDATLATLKIQPSEPRDSAVYFCASFTYEQYFGPGTRLTVT.

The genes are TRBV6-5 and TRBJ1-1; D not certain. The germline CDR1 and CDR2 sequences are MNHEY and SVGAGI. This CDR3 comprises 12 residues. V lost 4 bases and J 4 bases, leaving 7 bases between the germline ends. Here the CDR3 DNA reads TGTGCCAGCAGTTTGACGGGCACTGAAGCTTTCTTT. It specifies CASSLTGTEAFF.

The CDR3 bases are TGTGCCTGGAGTGAAACAGGGGAGCCCCAGCATTTT. It is translated as CAWSETGEPQHF. The chain recombines TRBV30 with TRBJ1-5, with TRBD1 matching 7 bases. The CDR3 is made up of 12 amino acids. Germline V CDR1 and CDR2: GTSNPN, SVGIG (reference sequence). Losses at the gene ends were 1 base for V and 8 bases for J; bases not matched to a gene: 2.

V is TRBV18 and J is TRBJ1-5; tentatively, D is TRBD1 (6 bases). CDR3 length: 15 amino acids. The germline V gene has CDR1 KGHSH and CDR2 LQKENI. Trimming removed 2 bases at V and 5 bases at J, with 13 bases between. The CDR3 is CASSPETGRDQPQHF. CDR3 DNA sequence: TGTGCCAGCTCACCAGAAACAGGGAGAGATCAGCCCCAGCATTTT.

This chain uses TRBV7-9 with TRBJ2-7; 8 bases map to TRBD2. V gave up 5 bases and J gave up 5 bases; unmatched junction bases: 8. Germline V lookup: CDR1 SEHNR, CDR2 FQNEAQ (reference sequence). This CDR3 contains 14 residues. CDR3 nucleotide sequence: TGTGCCAGCAGCCGAGGGGCGGGGGGCAACGAGCAGTACTTC. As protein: CASSRGAGGNEQYF.

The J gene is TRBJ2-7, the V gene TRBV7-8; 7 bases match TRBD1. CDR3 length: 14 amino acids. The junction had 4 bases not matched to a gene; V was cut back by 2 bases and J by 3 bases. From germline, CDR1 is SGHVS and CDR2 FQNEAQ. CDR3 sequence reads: CASSLLTGIYEQYF. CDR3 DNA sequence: TGTGCCAGCAGCTTATTGACAGGGATCTACGAGCAGTACTTC.

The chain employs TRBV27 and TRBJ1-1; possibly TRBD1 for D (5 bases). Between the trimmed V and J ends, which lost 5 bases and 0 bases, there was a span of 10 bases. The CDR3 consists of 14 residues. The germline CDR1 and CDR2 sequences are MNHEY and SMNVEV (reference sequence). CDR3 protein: CASSPRALNTEAFF. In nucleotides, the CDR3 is TGTGCCAGCAGTCCCAGGGCCTTGAACACTGAAGCTTTCTTT.

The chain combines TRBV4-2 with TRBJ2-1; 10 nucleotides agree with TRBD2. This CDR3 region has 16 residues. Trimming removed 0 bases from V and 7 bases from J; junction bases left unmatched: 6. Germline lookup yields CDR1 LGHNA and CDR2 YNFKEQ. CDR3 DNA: TGTGCCAGCAGCCAAGAACGTACTAGCGGGAAGAATGAGCAGTTCTTC. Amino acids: CASSQERTSGKNEQFF.

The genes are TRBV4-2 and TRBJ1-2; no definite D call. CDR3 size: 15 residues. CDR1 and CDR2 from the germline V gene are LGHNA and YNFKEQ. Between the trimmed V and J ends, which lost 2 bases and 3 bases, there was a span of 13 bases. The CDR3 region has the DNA TGTGCCAGCAGCCAATTAGTCAACCAGGACTATGGCTACACCTTC. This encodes CASSQLVNQDYGYTF.

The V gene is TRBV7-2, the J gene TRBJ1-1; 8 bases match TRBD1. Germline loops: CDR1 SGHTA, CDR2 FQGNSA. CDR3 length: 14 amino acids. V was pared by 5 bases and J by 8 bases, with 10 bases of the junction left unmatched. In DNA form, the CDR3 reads TGTGCCAGCAGCGGAGGGGCCCGGGACAGGGAAGCTTTCTTT. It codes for CASSGGARDREAFF.

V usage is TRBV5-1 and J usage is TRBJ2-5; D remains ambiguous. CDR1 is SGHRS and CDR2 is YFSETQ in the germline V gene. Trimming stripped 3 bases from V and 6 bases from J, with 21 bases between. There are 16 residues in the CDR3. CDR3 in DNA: TGCGCCAGCAGCTCCCAACTTAGCCCTGAGAGAAAGACCCAGTACTTC. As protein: CASSSQLSPERKTQYF.

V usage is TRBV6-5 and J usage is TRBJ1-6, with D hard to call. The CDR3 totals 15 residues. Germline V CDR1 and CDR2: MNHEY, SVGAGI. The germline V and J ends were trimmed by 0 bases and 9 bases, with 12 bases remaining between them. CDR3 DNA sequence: TGTGCCAGCAGTTACTCGTCGGGGAATCGTTCACCCCTCCACTTT. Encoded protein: CASSYSSGNRSPLHF.

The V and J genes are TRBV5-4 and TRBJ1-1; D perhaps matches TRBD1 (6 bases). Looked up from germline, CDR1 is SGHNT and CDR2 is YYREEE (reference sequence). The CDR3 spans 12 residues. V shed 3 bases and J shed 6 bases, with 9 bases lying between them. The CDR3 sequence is CASSSQGSEAFF. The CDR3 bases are TGTGCCAGCAGCTCACAGGGATCTGAAGCTTTCTTT. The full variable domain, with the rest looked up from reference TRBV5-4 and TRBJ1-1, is ETGVTQSPTHLIKTRGQQVTLRCSSQSGHNTVSWYQQALGQGPQFIFQYYREEENGRGNFPPRFSGLQFPNYSSELNVNALELDDSALYLCASSSQGSEAFFGQGTRLTVV.

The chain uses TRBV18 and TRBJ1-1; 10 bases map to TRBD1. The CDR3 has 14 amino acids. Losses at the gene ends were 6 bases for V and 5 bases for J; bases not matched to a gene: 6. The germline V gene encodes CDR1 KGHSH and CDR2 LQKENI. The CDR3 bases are TGTGCCAGCTCCCCTGACAGGGGGCCGACTGAAGCTTTCTTT. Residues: CASSPDRGPTEAFF.

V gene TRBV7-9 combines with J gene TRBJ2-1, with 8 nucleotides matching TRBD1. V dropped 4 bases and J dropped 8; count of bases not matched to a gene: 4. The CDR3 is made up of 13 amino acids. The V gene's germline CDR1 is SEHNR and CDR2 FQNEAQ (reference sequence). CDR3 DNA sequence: TGTGCCAGCAGCTCAGGGACAGGCCATGAGCAGTTCTTC. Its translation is CASSSGTGHEQFF.

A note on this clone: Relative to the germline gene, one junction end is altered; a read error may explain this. In nucleotides, the CDR3 is TGTGCCATCAGTGGGGTGGGGACAGTGTACAATGGGCAGTTCTTC. Translating gives CAISGVGTVYNGQFF. The V and J genes are TRBV10-3 and TRBJ2-1; 7 bases are a match to TRBD1. Looked up from germline, CDR1 is ENHRY and CDR2 is SYGVKD. The CDR3 spans 15 residues.

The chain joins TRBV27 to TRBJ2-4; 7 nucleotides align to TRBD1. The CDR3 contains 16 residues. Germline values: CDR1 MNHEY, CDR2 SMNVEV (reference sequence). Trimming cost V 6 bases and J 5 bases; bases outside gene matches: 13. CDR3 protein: CASSESTGETQNIQYF. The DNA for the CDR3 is TGTGCCAGCAGCGAATCCACAGGGGAGACTCAAAACATTCAGTACTTC.